The 8 T cell receptor beta chains below come from one sample, sequenced in a study of beta chain features in type 1 diabetes. Study-level points and caveats: Shortening that was moderate but significant affected the TCRB CDR3s of Type 1 diabetes patients in all four CD4+ subsets.

These receptors' targets are unknown. TCRB transcripts that were expressed got sequenced, as all of the isolated RNA had been reverse transcribed. Data came from immunoSEQ multiplex PCR; TCRdb stores just in-frame clones and leaves some out. Of about 650,000 clones listed, 9.5% to 15% are singletons. The specimen sequenced was naive CD4+ T cells from blood. The receptors stem from a man younger than 40 with type 1 diabetes.

The rearrangement uses TRBV5-1 and TRBJ2-1; the match to TRBD2 covers 10 bases. This CDR3 is built from 14 residues. CDR1 and CDR2 (germline): SGHRS, YFSETQ. Unmatched junction bases numbered 7, after V lost 6 bases and J lost 7 bases. The CDR3 spells CASMELAGLNEQFF. CDR3 nucleotide sequence: TGCGCCAGCATGGAACTAGCGGGGTTAAATGAGCAGTTCTTC.

The chain recombines TRBV7-2 with TRBJ2-3; D gene ambiguous. Per germline, CDR1 SGHTA and CDR2 FQGNSA. The CDR3 has 13 residues. V dropped 6 bases and J dropped 2 bases, with 9 bases sitting between them. CDR3 sequence (DNA): TGTGCCAGCAGAAGGGTAGCCACAGATACGCAGTATTTT. The encoded protein is CASRRVATDTQYF.

The table lists this clone with a few counts. The V gene is TRBV29-1, the J gene TRBJ2-1, with TRBD1 identical over 9 bases. Losses at the gene ends were 4 bases for V and 3 bases for J; bases not matched to a gene: 4. The CDR3 is made up of 14 amino acids. Germline V gene sequence: CDR1 SQVTM, CDR2 ANQGSEA. The CDR3: CSVVRQGDYNEQFF. CDR3 DNA: TGCAGCGTTGTTAGACAGGGGGACTACAATGAGCAGTTCTTC.

The chain links TRBV14 to TRBJ1-2; D uncertain. Trimming left V 4 bases short and J 1 base short, with 10 bases between. Germline V gives CDR1 SGHDN, CDR2 FVKESK. The CDR3 is 14 residues long. CDR3 sequence: CASSRNFFNYGYTF. CDR3 nucleotides: TGTGCCAGCAGCCGTAATTTCTTTAACTATGGCTACACCTTC. The whole variable domain, remainder taken from reference TRBV14 and TRBJ1-2, is EAGVTQFPSHSVIEKGQTVTLRCDPISGHDNLYWYRRVMGKEIKFLLHFVKESKQDESGMPNNRFLAERTGGTYSTLKVQPAELEDSGVYFCASSRNFFNYGYTFGSGTRLTVV.

CDR3 coding DNA: TGCGCCAGCAGCCTTGCGCCCCTGGCGGGGGATAGCACAGATACGCAGTATTTT. It codes for CASSLAPLAGDSTDTQYF. This chain joins TRBV4-3 and TRBJ2-3; TRBD2 agrees at 7 bases. J gave up 0 bases and V 4 bases, and 13 bases lay outside the gene matches. The length of the CDR3 is 18 residues. CDR1 and CDR2 (germline): LGHNA, YSLEER.

The chain has TRBV7-2 and TRBJ2-7, with 10 bases lining up with TRBD1. The V gene end was trimmed by 5 bases and the J gene end by 5 bases; junction bases not matched to a gene: 15. CDR1 is SGHTA, CDR2 FQGNSA, per germline. CDR3 length: 17 residues. The DNA of the CDR3 is TGTGCCAGCAGCCCACGCGGCCCGGGACAGGGGATCAACGAGCAGTACTTC. Translated: CASSPRGPGQGINEQYF.

This chain joins TRBV7-3 and TRBJ2-5; D remains unclear. From germline, CDR1 is SGHTA and CDR2 FQGTGA. Trimming stripped 2 bases from V and 10 bases from J, with 14 bases between. The CDR3 length is 13 residues. CDR3 loop: CASSLGRRDIQYF. The CDR3 DNA reads as TGTGCCAGCAGCTTAGGTCGGCGAGACATCCAGTACTTC.

V is TRBV15 and J is TRBJ1-1; 8 nucleotides match TRBD1. Germline loops: CDR1 LNHNV, CDR2 YYDKDF (reference sequence). The CDR3 consists of 15 residues. With 3 bases clipped from V and 1 base from J, the junction kept 4 bases outside the gene matches. CDR3 residues: CATSRSRGRNTEAFF. The CDR3 DNA reads as TGTGCCACCAGCAGGTCCAGGGGGCGGAACACTGAAGCTTTCTTT. Full variable domain (rest looked up from reference TRBV15 and TRBJ1-1): DAMVIQNPRYQVTQFGKPVTLSCSQTLNHNVMYWYQQKSSQAPKLLFHYYDKDFNNEADTPDNFQSRRPNTSFCFLDIRSPGLGDTAMYLCATSRSRGRNTEAFFGQGTRLTVV.